A selection of T cell receptor beta chains follows, all from one sample in a study of shared clonotypes between healthy human individuals. The repertoire was sequenced with immunoSEQ multiplex PCR; TCRdb's copy has only in-frame clones and lacks some. Altogether 600,000 or so clones are present, approximately 95% being singletons, with the ten largest covering over 0.1%. The sequenced material came from naive CD8+ T cells sorted from blood. These receptors were obtained from a woman in her thirties in good health. Each CDR3 is given with its conserved first and last residue. A D gene is named only where the DNA matches it firmly. Clone size is not always given. Where it is, it says once, few, many or a class for expanded clones.

j_call: TRBJ2-7
d_call: NA
clone_size: NA
v_call: TRBV14
cdr3_aa: CASSRAYEQYF
cdr3_nt: TGTGCCAGCAGCCGTGCCTACGAGCAGTACTTC

j_call: TRBJ2-3
d_call: NA
clone_size: NA
v_call: TRBV7-9
cdr3_aa: CASSVIGGPRTDTQYF
cdr3_nt: TGTGCCAGCAGCGTAATAGGAGGGCCGCGCACAGATACGCAGTATTTT

j_call: TRBJ1-1
d_call: TRBD1
clone_size: NA
v_call: TRBV4-1
cdr3_aa: CASSHRGGQMNTEAFF
cdr3_nt: TGCGCCAGCAGCCACAGGGGGGGACAAATGAACACTGAAGCTTTCTTT

j_call: TRBJ2-2
d_call: TRBD2
clone_size: NA
v_call: TRBV4-1
cdr3_aa: CASSQRLAGGNTGELFF
cdr3_nt: TGCGCCAGCAGCCAACGACTAGCGGGAGGGAACACCGGGGAGCTGTTTTTT

j_call: TRBJ1-2
d_call: NA
clone_size: NA
v_call: TRBV9
cdr3_aa: CASSVAQNYGYTF
cdr3_nt: TGTGCCAGCAGCGTAGCCCAGAACTATGGCTACACCTTC

j_call: TRBJ1-1
d_call: NA
clone_size: NA
v_call: TRBV19
cdr3_aa: CASSVRQILNTEAFF
cdr3_nt: TGTGCCAGTAGTGTCAGACAGATTTTGAACACTGAAGCTTTCTTT

j_call: TRBJ2-4
d_call: TRBD1
clone_size: NA
v_call: TRBV30
cdr3_aa: CAWTGTGTGIQYF
cdr3_nt: TGTGCCTGGACCGGGACAGGGACCGGCATTCAGTACTTC

j_call: TRBJ2-7
d_call: TRBD1
clone_size: NA
v_call: TRBV7-9
cdr3_aa: CASSLRGGAVSEQYF
cdr3_nt: TGTGCCAGCAGCTTAAGAGGGGGCGCGGTATCCGAGCAGTACTTC

j_call: TRBJ2-7
d_call: TRBD2
clone_size: NA
v_call: TRBV19
cdr3_aa: CASTAGLAGVDEQYF
cdr3_nt: TGTGCCAGTACCGCCGGACTAGCGGGAGTGGATGAGCAGTACTTC

j_call: TRBJ1-1
d_call: NA
clone_size: NA
v_call: TRBV7-8
cdr3_aa: CASSLETTGPPLVNTEAFF
cdr3_nt: TGTGCCAGCAGCTTGGAGACTACAGGGCCCCCACTAGTGAACACTGAAGCTTTCTTT

j_call: TRBJ2-1
d_call: TRBD1
clone_size: NA
v_call: TRBV19
cdr3_aa: CASSTGGYNEQFF
cdr3_nt: TGTGCCAGTAGTACAGGGGGCTACAATGAGCAGTTCTTC

j_call: TRBJ1-1
d_call: TRBD1
clone_size: NA
v_call: TRBV30
cdr3_aa: CAWSIGQGGWTEAFF
cdr3_nt: TGTGCCTGGAGTATAGGACAGGGAGGATGGACTGAAGCTTTCTTT

j_call: TRBJ2-7
d_call: NA
clone_size: NA
v_call: TRBV13
cdr3_aa: CASSNQQADIYEQYF
cdr3_nt: TGTGCCAGCAGCAACCAACAGGCGGATATATACGAGCAGTACTTC

j_call: TRBJ2-5
d_call: NA
clone_size: NA
v_call: TRBV28
cdr3_aa: CASSLSGVWETQYF
cdr3_nt: TGTGCCAGCAGTTTATCTGGGGTATGGGAGACCCAGTACTTC

j_call: TRBJ1-2
d_call: NA
clone_size: NA
v_call: TRBV5-1
cdr3_aa: CASSIGLSDLANYGYTF
cdr3_nt: TGCGCCAGCAGCATAGGACTGTCTGACTTAGCTAACTATGGCTACACCTTC

j_call: TRBJ2-4
d_call: TRBD1
clone_size: NA
v_call: TRBV11-2
cdr3_aa: CASSLGQGQNIQYF
cdr3_nt: TGTGCCAGCAGCTTAGGACAGGGACAAAACATTCAGTACTTC

j_call: TRBJ2-3
d_call: NA
clone_size: NA
v_call: TRBV9
cdr3_aa: CASSVVREQTDTQYF
cdr3_nt: TGTGCCAGCAGCGTAGTCCGGGAACAAACAGATACGCAGTATTTT

j_call: TRBJ2-3
d_call: NA
clone_size: NA
v_call: TRBV27
cdr3_aa: CASTKGFPLVPDTQYF
cdr3_nt: TGTGCCAGCACAAAAGGGTTTCCGCTAGTTCCAGATACGCAGTATTTT

j_call: TRBJ1-2
d_call: NA
clone_size: NA
v_call: TRBV5-1
cdr3_aa: CASSPGTPAKIYYGYTF
cdr3_nt: TGCGCCAGCAGTCCTGGGACACCCGCAAAAATTTACTATGGCTACACCTTC

j_call: TRBJ2-7
d_call: NA
clone_size: NA
v_call: TRBV19
cdr3_aa: CASSISGWSYEQYF
cdr3_nt: TGTGCCAGTAGTATCTCTGGGTGGTCCTACGAGCAGTACTTC

j_call: TRBJ2-5
d_call: NA
clone_size: NA
v_call: TRBV6-5
cdr3_aa: CASSYDLEETQYF
cdr3_nt: TGTGCCAGCAGTTACGACCTCGAAGAGACCCAGTACTTC

j_call: TRBJ2-7
d_call: NA
clone_size: NA
v_call: TRBV5-6
cdr3_aa: CASIGRSSYEQYF
cdr3_nt: TGTGCCAGCATAGGGCGTAGCTCCTACGAGCAGTACTTC

j_call: TRBJ2-7
d_call: NA
clone_size: NA
v_call: TRBV27
cdr3_aa: CASSYSTGYEQYF
cdr3_nt: TGTGCCAGCAGTTACTCTACAGGGTACGAGCAGTACTTC

j_call: TRBJ2-1
d_call: TRBD2
clone_size: NA
v_call: TRBV15
cdr3_aa: CATSRELATNSYNEQFF
cdr3_nt: TGTGCCACCAGCAGAGAACTAGCGACAAACTCCTACAATGAGCAGTTCTTC

j_call: TRBJ1-1
d_call: TRBD1
clone_size: NA
v_call: TRBV7-9
cdr3_aa: CASSTRTGGTEAFF
cdr3_nt: TGTGCCAGCAGCACCCGGACAGGGGGGACTGAAGCTTTCTTT

j_call: TRBJ2-1
d_call: NA
clone_size: NA
v_call: TRBV25-1
cdr3_aa: CASSEVGYNEQFF
cdr3_nt: TGTGCCAGCAGTGAAGTAGGGTACAATGAGCAGTTCTTC

j_call: TRBJ2-1
d_call: NA
clone_size: NA
v_call: TRBV5-1
cdr3_aa: CASSLALYNEQFF
cdr3_nt: TGCGCCAGCAGCTTGGCCCTCTACAATGAGCAGTTCTTC

j_call: TRBJ2-7
d_call: NA
clone_size: NA
v_call: TRBV19
cdr3_aa: CASSSHSHVSSYEQYF
cdr3_nt: TGTGCCAGTAGCTCCCATAGCCACGTTAGCTCCTACGAGCAGTACTTC

j_call: TRBJ1-2
d_call: TRBD1
clone_size: NA
v_call: TRBV4-1
cdr3_aa: CASSQDPGTDNYGYTF
cdr3_nt: TGCGCCAGCAGCCAAGATCCCGGGACAGATAACTATGGCTACACCTTC

j_call: TRBJ1-1
d_call: NA
clone_size: NA
v_call: TRBV5-1
cdr3_aa: CASSAPPGVGDTEAFF
cdr3_nt: TGCGCCAGCAGCGCTCCCCCCGGGGTCGGCGACACTGAAGCTTTCTTT

j_call: TRBJ2-2
d_call: TRBD2
clone_size: NA
v_call: TRBV6-5
cdr3_aa: CASSYSSGSSAWELFF
cdr3_nt: TGTGCCAGCAGTTACTCCAGCGGGAGTAGTGCCTGGGAGCTGTTTTTT

j_call: TRBJ1-5
d_call: NA
clone_size: NA
v_call: TRBV4-1
cdr3_aa: CASSQAGESQPQHF
cdr3_nt: TGCGCCAGCAGCCAAGCCGGGGAAAGTCAGCCCCAGCATTTT

j_call: TRBJ2-2
d_call: TRBD1
clone_size: NA
v_call: TRBV4-2
cdr3_aa: CASSPTGGLTGELFF
cdr3_nt: TGTGCCAGCAGCCCTACAGGGGGCCTTACCGGGGAGCTGTTTTTT

j_call: TRBJ2-1
d_call: TRBD2
clone_size: once
v_call: TRBV7-6
cdr3_aa: CASSLEGYGSGRAYNEQFF
cdr3_nt: TGTGCCAGCAGCTTAGAGGGGTATGGTAGCGGGAGAGCCTACAATGAGCAGTTCTTC

j_call: TRBJ2-7
d_call: NA
clone_size: NA
v_call: TRBV19
cdr3_aa: CASSTGLSYEQYF
cdr3_nt: TGTGCCAGTAGTACAGGGCTATCCTACGAGCAGTACTTC

j_call: TRBJ2-1
d_call: NA
clone_size: NA
v_call: TRBV5-1
cdr3_aa: CASSLEGANEQFF
cdr3_nt: TGCGCCAGCAGCTTGGAGGGTGCTAATGAGCAGTTCTTC

j_call: TRBJ2-7
d_call: TRBD1
clone_size: NA
v_call: TRBV5-4
cdr3_aa: CASSLGWDSSYEQYF
cdr3_nt: TGTGCCAGCAGCTTGGGATGGGACAGCTCCTACGAGCAGTACTTC

j_call: TRBJ2-2
d_call: TRBD2
clone_size: NA
v_call: TRBV6-6
cdr3_aa: CASSQREWSNTGELFF
cdr3_nt: TGTGCCAGCAGTCAGCGGGAGTGGTCGAACACCGGGGAGCTGTTTTTT

j_call: TRBJ2-7
d_call: NA
clone_size: once
v_call: TRBV27
cdr3_aa: CASSPGLSYEQYF
cdr3_nt: TGTGCCAGCAGTCCGGGACTTTCCTACGAGCAGTACTTC

j_call: TRBJ1-2
d_call: NA
clone_size: NA
v_call: TRBV2
cdr3_aa: CASSDVWVGYTF
cdr3_nt: TGTGCCAGCAGTGACGTGTGGGTCGGCTACACCTTC

j_call: TRBJ1-5
d_call: NA
clone_size: NA
v_call: TRBV4-1
cdr3_aa: CASSHAGIGSNQPQHF
cdr3_nt: TGCGCCAGCAGCCATGCGGGGATCGGAAGCAATCAGCCCCAGCATTTT

j_call: TRBJ2-7
d_call: NA
clone_size: NA
v_call: TRBV27
cdr3_aa: CASSLMEGSSSYEQYF
cdr3_nt: TGTGCCAGCAGTTTAATGGAGGGCTCTAGCTCCTACGAGCAGTACTTC

j_call: TRBJ2-2
d_call: TRBD2
clone_size: NA
v_call: TRBV6-1
cdr3_aa: CASSEIGLAGYHGELFF
cdr3_nt: TGTGCCAGCAGTGAAATAGGGCTAGCGGGATACCACGGGGAGCTGTTTTTT

j_call: TRBJ2-1
d_call: NA
clone_size: NA
v_call: TRBV7-9
cdr3_aa: CASSSRLRRSQFF
cdr3_nt: TGTGCCAGCAGCTCGAGACTACGCAGATCGCAGTTCTTC

j_call: TRBJ1-5
d_call: NA
clone_size: NA
v_call: TRBV6-7
cdr3_aa: CAVGSPLKNQPQHF
cdr3_nt: TGTGCCGTCGGCTCCCCCCTAAAGAATCAGCCCCAGCATTTT

j_call: TRBJ2-7
d_call: NA
clone_size: NA
v_call: TRBV7-4
cdr3_aa: CASKGSSYEQYF
cdr3_nt: TGTGCCAGCAAAGGGAGCTCCTACGAGCAGTACTTC

j_call: TRBJ2-7
d_call: NA
clone_size: NA
v_call: TRBV7-9
cdr3_aa: CASSLIQGRSYEQYF
cdr3_nt: TGTGCCAGCAGCTTAATCCAGGGGCGCTCCTACGAGCAGTACTTC

j_call: TRBJ2-7
d_call: TRBD2
clone_size: NA
v_call: TRBV7-9
cdr3_aa: CASSEGLLYEQYF
cdr3_nt: TGTGCCAGCAGCGAGGGACTACTCTACGAGCAGTACTTC

j_call: TRBJ2-3
d_call: NA
clone_size: NA
v_call: TRBV7-8
cdr3_aa: CASSLEGGGTDTQYF
cdr3_nt: TGTGCCAGCAGCTTAGAGGGTGGAGGTACAGATACGCAGTATTTT

j_call: TRBJ1-4
d_call: NA
clone_size: once
v_call: TRBV5-1
cdr3_aa: CASSLGFGDLKLFF
cdr3_nt: TGCGCCAGCAGCTTGGGTTTTGGGGACTTGAAACTGTTTTTT